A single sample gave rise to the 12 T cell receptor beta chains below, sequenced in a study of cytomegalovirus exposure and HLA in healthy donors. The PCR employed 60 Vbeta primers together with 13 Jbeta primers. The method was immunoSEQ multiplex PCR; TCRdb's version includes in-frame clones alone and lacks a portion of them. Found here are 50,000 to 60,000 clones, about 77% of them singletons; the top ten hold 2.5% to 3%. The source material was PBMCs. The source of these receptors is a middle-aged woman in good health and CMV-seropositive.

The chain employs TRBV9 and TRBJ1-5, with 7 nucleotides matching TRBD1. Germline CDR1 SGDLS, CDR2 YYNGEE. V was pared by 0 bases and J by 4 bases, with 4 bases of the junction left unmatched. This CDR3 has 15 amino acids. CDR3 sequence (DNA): TGTGCCAGCAGCGTAGGACAGGGAAAGAATCAGCCCCAGCATTTT. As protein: CASSVGQGKNQPQHF. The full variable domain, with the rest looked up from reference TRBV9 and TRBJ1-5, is DSGVTQTPKHLITATGQRVTLRCSPRSGDLSVYWYQQSLDQGLQFLIQYYNGEERAKGNILERFSAQQFPDLHSELNLSSLELGDSALYFCASSVGQGKNQPQHFGDGTRLSIL.

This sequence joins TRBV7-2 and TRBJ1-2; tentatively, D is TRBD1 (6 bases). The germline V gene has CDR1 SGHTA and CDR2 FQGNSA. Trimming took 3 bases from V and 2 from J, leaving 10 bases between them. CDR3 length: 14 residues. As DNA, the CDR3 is TGTGCCAGCAGCTTCCCTGACAGGAACTATGGCTACACCTTC. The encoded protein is CASSFPDRNYGYTF.

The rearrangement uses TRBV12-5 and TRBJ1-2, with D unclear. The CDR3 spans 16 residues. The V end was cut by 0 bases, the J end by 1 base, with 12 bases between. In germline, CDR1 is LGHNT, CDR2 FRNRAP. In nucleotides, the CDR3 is TGTGCTAGTGGTTTGGTACTCGGCGGGGATAACTATGGCTACACCTTC. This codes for CASGLVLGGDNYGYTF. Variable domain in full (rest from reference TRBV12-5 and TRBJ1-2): DARVTQTPRHKVTEMGQEVTMRCQPILGHNTVFWYRQTMMQGLELLAYFRNRAPLDDSGMPKDRFSAEMPDATLATLKIQPSEPRDSAVYFCASGLVLGGDNYGYTFGSGTRLTVV.

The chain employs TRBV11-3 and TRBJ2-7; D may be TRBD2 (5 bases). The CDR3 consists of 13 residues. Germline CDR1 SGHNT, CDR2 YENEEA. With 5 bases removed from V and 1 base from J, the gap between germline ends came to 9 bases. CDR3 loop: CASSLGGSYEQYF. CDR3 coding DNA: TGTGCCAGCAGCCTCGGCGGGTCCTACGAGCAGTACTTC.

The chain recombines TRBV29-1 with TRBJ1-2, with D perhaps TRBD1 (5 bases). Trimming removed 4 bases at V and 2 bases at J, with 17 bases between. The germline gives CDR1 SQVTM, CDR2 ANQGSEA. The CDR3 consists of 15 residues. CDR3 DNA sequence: TGCAGCGTTGGTGCTTCCGGTGGGGGGAACTATGGCTACACCTTC. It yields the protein CSVGASGGGNYGYTF.

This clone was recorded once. CDR3 in DNA: TGTGCCAGCAGTGAGCCGGCGGGGCACCTCCAAGAGACCCAGTACTTC. Translating gives CASSEPAGHLQETQYF. The J gene is TRBJ2-5, the V gene TRBV6-4; maybe TRBD2 (6 bases). The CDR3 runs 16 residues. Trimming removed 3 bases at V and 1 base at J, with 15 bases between. Germline V lookup: CDR1 MRHNA, CDR2 SNTAGT.

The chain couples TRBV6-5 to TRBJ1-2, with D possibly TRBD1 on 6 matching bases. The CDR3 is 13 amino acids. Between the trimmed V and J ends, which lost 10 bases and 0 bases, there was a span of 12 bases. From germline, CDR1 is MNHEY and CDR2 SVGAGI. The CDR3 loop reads CATYRAANYGYTF. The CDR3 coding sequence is TGTGCCACGTACAGGGCAGCTAACTATGGCTACACCTTC.

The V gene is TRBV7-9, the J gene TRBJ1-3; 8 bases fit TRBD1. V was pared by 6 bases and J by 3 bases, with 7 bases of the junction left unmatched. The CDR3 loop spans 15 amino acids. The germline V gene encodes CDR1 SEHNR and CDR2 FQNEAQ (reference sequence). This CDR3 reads CASRGTGFVGNTIYF. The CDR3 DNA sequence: TGTGCCAGCAGGGGGACAGGATTCGTTGGAAACACCATATATTTT.

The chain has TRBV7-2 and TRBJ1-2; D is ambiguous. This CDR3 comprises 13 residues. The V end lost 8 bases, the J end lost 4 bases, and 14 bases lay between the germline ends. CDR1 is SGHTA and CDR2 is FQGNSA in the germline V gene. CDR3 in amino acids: CASAYRAFYGYTF. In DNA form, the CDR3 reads TGTGCCAGCGCGTACCGTGCCTTCTATGGCTACACCTTC.

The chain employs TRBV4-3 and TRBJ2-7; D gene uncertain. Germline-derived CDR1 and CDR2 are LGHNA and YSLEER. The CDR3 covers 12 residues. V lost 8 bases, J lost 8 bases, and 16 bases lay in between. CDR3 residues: CASSLVGVKQYF. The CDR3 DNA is TGCGCCAGCTCCCTGGTTGGAGTTAAGCAGTACTTC.

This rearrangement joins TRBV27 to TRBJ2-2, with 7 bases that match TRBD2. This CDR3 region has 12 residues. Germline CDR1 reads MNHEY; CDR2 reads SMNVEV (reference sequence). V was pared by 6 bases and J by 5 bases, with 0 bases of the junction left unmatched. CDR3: CASRGGTGELFF. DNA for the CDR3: TGTGCCAGCAGGGGGGGGACCGGGGAGCTGTTTTTT.

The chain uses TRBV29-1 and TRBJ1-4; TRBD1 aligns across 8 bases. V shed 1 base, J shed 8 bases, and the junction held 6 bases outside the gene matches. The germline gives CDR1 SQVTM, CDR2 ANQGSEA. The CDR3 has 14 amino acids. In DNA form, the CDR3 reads TGCAGCGTTGAAGCGGGCAGGGGGCCAGAAAAACTGTTTTTT. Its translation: CSVEAGRGPEKLFF.